This T cell receptor beta chain was documented in a study of T-cell reconstitution after alpha-beta-depleted transplantation in children. Study-level points and caveats: At the one-year point after transplant, T-cell counts and TCRbeta diversity were found to come mostly from T cells that had been newly produced. The origin of alpha-beta T cells about two months after transplant was reportedly several hundred expanded graft clones.

The germline V gene encodes CDR1 KGHDR and CDR2 SFDVKD. The CDR3 is 17 amino acids. After removal of 3 bases from V and 5 bases from J, the junction contained 8 bases not matched to a gene. A TCRbeta library incorporating unique molecular identifiers was prepared. TCRdb fed the PCR reads into MiXCR, producing one record per CDR3 protein. The sample records approximately 300,000 distinct CDR3 sequences, over 9% being singletons. This clonotype occurred many times. Antigen specificity is unknown. The receptor comes from a boy in the first two years of life with acute myeloid leukemia, due to receive a stem cell transplant. The chain combines TRBV24-1 with TRBJ2-1, with 11 bases lining up with TRBD1. Material: PBMCs, obtained before TCRalphabeta/CD19-depleted stem cell transplant. CDR3 loop: CATSDLPLGQGDNEQFF. CDR3 in DNA: TGTGCCACCAGTGATCTACCATTGGGACAGGGGGACAATGAGCAGTTCTTC.